Following are 17 T cell receptor beta chains from one sample sequenced in a study of cytomegalovirus exposure and HLA in healthy donors (dated by TCRdb to 2017 to 2019). Receptors were amplified or captured by the immunoSEQ multiplex PCR assay. For the multiplex PCR, a mixture combining 60 forward primers for TCR Vbeta segments and 13 reverse primers for TCR Jbeta segments was used. TCRdb took over this immuneACCESS table, retaining in-frame rearrangements with V and J assigned. Such tables are incomplete; in checked studies, under half of the missing clones stem from an unresolved V gene, and the remainder is unexplained. Recorded for this sample are around 110,000 clones; roughly 69% of them occurred a single time. The leading ten clones occupy 2.2% of the sample. Material for sequencing was PBMCs. The receptor set was obtained from a woman in her thirties in good health and CMV-seronegative.

The chain joins TRBV10-3 to TRBJ2-7; TRBD2 agrees at 11 bases. CDR3 length: 15 amino acids. The J segment lost 4 bases and the V segment lost 3 bases, leaving 5 bases of the junction unmatched. Per germline, CDR1 ENHRY and CDR2 SYGVKD. The CDR3 DNA is TGTGCCATCAGTGAACCGGGACTAGCGGAATACGAGCAGTACTTC. Its protein product is CAISEPGLAEYEQYF.

This clone was counted between two and nine times. The J gene is TRBJ2-1, the V gene TRBV4-1; TRBD2 aligns across 13 bases. The CDR3 totals 17 residues. J was trimmed by 2 bases and V by 2 bases; bases with no gene match: 3. Per the germline V gene, CDR1 is MGHRA and CDR2 is YSYEKL. The CDR3 DNA reads TGCGCCAGCAGCCAACCAACTAGCGGGAGGGCCTACAATGAGCAGTTCTTC. Its translation: CASSQPTSGRAYNEQFF.

In this sample, this clone turned up a few times. This chain joins TRBV28 and TRBJ1-1, with 9 bases fitting TRBD1. Germline V gene sequence: CDR1 MDHEN, CDR2 SYDVKM. The CDR3 totals 17 residues. With V trimmed by 2 bases and J by 5 bases, 12 bases remained unmatched. The CDR3 region is CASSLGGATGGGTEAFF. CDR3 coding DNA: TGTGCCAGCAGTTTAGGAGGGGCCACAGGGGGCGGGACTGAAGCTTTCTTT.

The chain is built from TRBV15 and TRBJ2-3; D gene uncertain. The CDR3 is 13 amino acids. Germline assignment: CDR1 LNHNV and CDR2 YYDKDF (reference sequence). Between the trimmed V and J ends, which lost 1 base and 4 bases, there was a span of 6 bases. The CDR3 DNA is TGTGCCACCAGCAGAGGTGTCTCAGATACGCAGTATTTT. Protein product: CATSRGVSDTQYF.

In its sample, this clone was seen a few times. The rearrangement links TRBV5-1 to TRBJ2-5; TRBD2 agrees at 10 bases. This CDR3 contains 13 residues. Looked up from germline, CDR1 is SGHRS and CDR2 is YFSETQ. Trimming took 9 bases from V and 5 from J; bases not matched to a gene: 7. The CDR3 DNA follows: TGCGCCACCAGACCAGCGGGAGGGGAGACCCAGTACTTC. Protein product: CATRPAGGETQYF.

This clone was observed a few times. V is TRBV10-2 and J is TRBJ1-1; the D is unclear. V gave up 2 bases and J gave up 5 bases, with 6 bases separating them. Per germline, CDR1 WSHSY and CDR2 SAAADI. The CDR3 contains 12 residues. The CDR3 reads CASSEGPTEAFF. CDR3 sequence (DNA): TGCGCCAGCAGTGAGGGGCCAACTGAAGCTTTCTTT.

The chain joins TRBV14 to TRBJ2-7; D might be TRBD1 (5 bases). Germline-derived CDR1 and CDR2 are SGHDN and FVKESK. This CDR3 is built from 14 residues. V dropped 1 base and J dropped 5 bases, with 12 bases sitting between them. The CDR3 bases are TGTGCCAGCAGCCAAGTACACGACAGTAACGAGCAGTACTTC. It is translated as CASSQVHDSNEQYF.

Only a few counts were recorded for this clone. The rearrangement uses TRBV9 and TRBJ2-1; 13 nucleotides agree with TRBD2. Germline V CDR1 and CDR2: SGDLS, YYNGEE. The J segment lost 9 bases and the V segment lost 0 bases, leaving 6 bases of the junction unmatched. The CDR3 length is 16 residues. The CDR3 sequence is CASSVGRTSGSVEQFF. In nucleotides, the CDR3 is TGTGCCAGCAGCGTAGGGAGGACTAGCGGGAGTGTTGAGCAGTTCTTC.

The chain couples TRBV19 to TRBJ1-5; the D gene is possibly TRBD1 (6 bases). The CDR3 loop spans 14 amino acids. Looked up from germline, CDR1 is LNHDA and CDR2 is SQIVND (reference sequence). Trimming pared 3 bases from V and 4 bases from J, leaving 10 bases between. For the CDR3, the DNA is TGTGCCAGTAGTATCAGGGACAATAATCAGCCCCAGCATTTT. This codes for CASSIRDNNQPQHF. Variable domain in full (rest from reference TRBV19 and TRBJ1-5): DGGITQSPKYLFRKEGQNVTLSCEQNLNHDAMYWYRQDPGQGLRLIYYSQIVNDFQKGDIAEGYSVSREKKESFPLTVTSAQKNPTAFYLCASSIRDNNQPQHFGDGTRLSIL.

The CDR3, as DNA: TGTGCCAGCAGCCAAGACAGAAGCAATCAGCCCCAGCATTTT. Protein sequence: CASSQDRSNQPQHF. The V gene is TRBV5-4, the J gene TRBJ1-5; D may be TRBD1 (5 bases). The germline gives CDR1 SGHNT, CDR2 YYREEE (reference sequence). Trimming pared 4 bases from V and 1 base from J, leaving 9 bases between. CDR3 length: 14 amino acids. The variable domain in full, completed from reference TRBV5-4 and TRBJ1-5, reads ETGVTQSPTHLIKTRGQQVTLRCSSQSGHNTVSWYQQALGQGPQFIFQYYREEENGRGNFPPRFSGLQFPNYSSELNVNALELDDSALYLCASSQDRSNQPQHFGDGTRLSIL.

This chain uses TRBV5-4 with TRBJ2-7, with D possibly TRBD2 on 7 matching bases. The ends were cut back, 0 bases at V and 6 bases at J, with 10 bases in the middle. CDR1 is SGHNT and CDR2 is YYREEE in the germline V gene (reference sequence). This CDR3 spans 13 amino acids. CDR3 loop: CASSLVGGREQYF. The CDR3, as DNA: TGTGCCAGCAGCTTGGTCGGGGGGCGCGAGCAGTACTTC.

The V call is TRBV16, the J call TRBJ1-1; 10 bases align to TRBD1. Unmatched junction bases numbered 7, after V lost 2 bases and J lost 10 bases. The CDR3 has 14 residues. Germline V gene sequence: CDR1 KGHSY, CDR2 FQNENV. The CDR3 sequence: CASSQQGQGRLAFF. The CDR3 DNA sequence: TGTGCCAGCAGCCAACAGGGACAGGGGAGGTTAGCTTTCTTT. Supplemented by reference TRBV16 and TRBJ1-1, the full variable domain reads GEEVAQTPKHLVRGEGQKAKLYCAPIKGHSYVFWYQQVLKNEFKFLISFQNENVFDETGMPKERFSAKCLPNSPCSLEIQATKLEDSAVYFCASSQQGQGRLAFFGQGTRLTVV.

The chain joins TRBV29-1 to TRBJ2-1, with 8 positions matching TRBD2. V trimming: 6 bases; J trimming: 9 bases; junction bases outside the gene matches: 10. There are 13 residues in the CDR3. From germline, CDR1 is SQVTM and CDR2 ANQGSEA. The CDR3 sequence is CSVHPRTSGEQFF. CDR3 DNA: TGCAGCGTCCACCCCCGCACTAGCGGTGAGCAGTTCTTC.

The rearrangement links TRBV30 to TRBJ2-7; 8 positions match TRBD2. The CDR3 runs to 15 residues. Germline loops: CDR1 GTSNPN, CDR2 SVGIG (reference sequence). Trimming removed 7 bases from V and 2 bases from J; junction bases left unmatched: 13. Here the CDR3 reads CASSRGAGGTYEQYF. The CDR3 DNA sequence: TGTGCCTCGAGCCGGGGGGCGGGAGGCACCTACGAGCAGTACTTC.

This clone was recorded a few times. The DNA of the CDR3 is TGTGCCAGCAGCTTCTCGGGTACAGATACGCAGTATTTT. Translated: CASSFSGTDTQYF. This chain joins TRBV11-2 and TRBJ2-3; D remains unclear. The CDR3 has 13 residues. The V end lost 3 bases, the J end lost 3 bases, and 7 bases lay between the germline ends. Germline CDR1 reads SGHAT; CDR2 reads FQNNGV.

This chain links TRBV7-2 with TRBJ1-5; the D is unclear. Trimming took 5 bases from V and 0 from J, leaving 8 bases between them. From germline, CDR1 is SGHTA and CDR2 FQGNSA. This CDR3 is 14 amino acids long. The CDR3 loop is CASSQTSSNQPQHF. The CDR3 nucleotides read TGTGCCAGCAGCCAAACCAGTAGCAATCAGCCCCAGCATTTT.

V usage is TRBV15 and J usage is TRBJ2-7; tentative D call: TRBD1 (5 bases). Trimming took 2 bases from V and 2 from J, leaving 13 bases between them. This CDR3 region has 15 residues. The germline gives CDR1 LNHNV, CDR2 YYDKDF (reference sequence). The chain's CDR3 is CATSRPDRRAYEQYF. DNA of the CDR3: TGTGCCACCAGCAGACCCGACAGAAGAGCCTACGAGCAGTACTTC.